The 29 T cell receptor beta chains in this list originate from one sample, sequenced in a study of blood T cell repertoires in COVID-19. TCRdb's copy holds only in-frame clones and misses some; the assay was immunoSEQ multiplex PCR. The sample holds 250,000 to 350,000 clones, approximately 84% seen once. The sample was peripheral blood. Receptor source: a human donor with COVID-19, enrolled during active disease. The donor label of this sample is uncertain.

About this clone itself: This specimen includes other DNA sequences encoding the same CDR3. This sequence joins TRBV5-4 and TRBJ2-5, with 7 bases fitting TRBD1. With V trimmed by 0 bases and J by 1 base, 0 bases remained unmatched. This CDR3 region has 14 residues. Germline V lookup: CDR1 SGHNT, CDR2 YYREEE (reference sequence). CDR3 DNA: TGTGCCAGCAGCTTGGCAGGGGGCCAAGAGACCCAGTACTTC. Translation: CASSLAGGQETQYF. The full variable domain, rest sourced from reference TRBV5-4 and TRBJ2-5, is ETGVTQSPTHLIKTRGQQVTLRCSSQSGHNTVSWYQQALGQGPQFIFQYYREEENGRGNFPPRFSGLQFPNYSSELNVNALELDDSALYLCASSLAGGQETQYFGPGTRLLVL.

V is TRBV27 and J is TRBJ1-1; 9 bases are a match to TRBD1. Germline CDR1 is MNHEY and CDR2 is SMNVEV (reference sequence). The CDR3 runs 15 residues. V gave up 5 bases and J gave up 5 bases; unmatched junction bases: 9. The CDR3 nucleotides are TGTGCCAGCAGTCCCAGAACAGGGGGCGGAACTGAAGCTTTCTTT. Translating it yields CASSPRTGGGTEAFF.

The V gene is TRBV30, the J gene TRBJ2-1; no definite D call. CDR1 is GTSNPN, CDR2 SVGIG, per germline (reference sequence). V was shortened by 5 bases and J by 6 bases, with 17 bases between the two germline ends. The CDR3 sequence is 14 residues long. The chain's CDR3 is CAWVRRTLTNEQFF. CDR3 nucleotides: TGTGCCTGGGTACGCCGTACCCTAACCAATGAGCAGTTCTTC.

The J gene is TRBJ1-1, the V gene TRBV7-2, with 10 bases that match TRBD1. Trimming removed 4 bases from V and 0 bases from J; junction bases left unmatched: 11. CDR3 length: 18 residues. From germline, CDR1 is SGHTA and CDR2 FQGNSA. The CDR3, as DNA: TGTGCCAGCAGCTCACGACGGACAGGGGGGGCCCTGAACACTGAAGCTTTCTTT. It is translated as CASSSRRTGGALNTEAFF.

V gene TRBV9 combines with J gene TRBJ2-3; no clear D. Germline CDR1 reads SGDLS; CDR2 reads YYNGEE. The CDR3 is 14 residues long. Trimming pared 1 base from V and 0 bases from J, leaving 6 bases between. This chain's CDR3 is CASSVRASTDTQYF. The CDR3 nucleotides are TGTGCCAGCAGCGTACGTGCGAGCACAGATACGCAGTATTTT.

The chain uses TRBV9 and TRBJ2-7; TRBD2 matches at 7 bases. Unmatched junction bases numbered 6, after V lost 6 bases and J lost 0 bases. The CDR3 sequence is 14 residues long. Germline-derived CDR1 and CDR2 are SGDLS and YYNGEE. CDR3 amino acids: CASNPSGGSYEQYF. For the CDR3, the DNA is TGTGCCAGCAACCCTAGCGGAGGCTCCTACGAGCAGTACTTC.

The V gene is TRBV19, the J gene TRBJ2-5, with a weak D call TRBD2 (6 bases). The CDR3 is made up of 14 amino acids. Germline values: CDR1 LNHDA, CDR2 SQIVND (reference sequence). V dropped 6 bases and J dropped 0 bases, with 11 bases sitting between them. CDR3 nucleotides: TGTGCCAGTAGCGCGGGATCCTACCAAGAGACCCAGTACTTC. Residues: CASSAGSYQETQYF.

The chain combines TRBV6-1 with TRBJ2-1; tentatively, D is TRBD2 (5 bases). The V and J ends lost 0 bases and 9 bases respectively, with 15 bases between them. Looked up from germline, CDR1 is MNHNS and CDR2 is SASEGT. This CDR3 has 15 amino acids. CDR3 bases: TGTGCCAGCAGTGAAGCTCTCGGTCGGGGTACTGAGCAGTTCTTC. Translated, it gives CASSEALGRGTEQFF.

The rearrangement joins TRBV9 to TRBJ1-3; TRBD1 aligns across 7 bases. Trimming removed 0 bases from V and 0 bases from J; junction bases left unmatched: 6. The CDR3 length is 17 residues. Germline lookup yields CDR1 SGDLS and CDR2 YYNGEE. The chain's CDR3 is CASSVASGGISGNTIYF. Written as DNA, the CDR3 is TGTGCCAGCAGCGTAGCATCAGGGGGTATCTCTGGAAACACCATATATTTT.

The V and J genes are TRBV6-5 and TRBJ1-1; D is possibly TRBD1 (6 bases). The V gene lost 4 bases and the J gene lost 2 bases, with 11 bases spanning the gap. The germline V gene has CDR1 MNHEY and CDR2 SVGAGI. The CDR3 runs to 14 residues. CDR3 coding DNA: TGTGCCAGCAGTTGGGACACTTTTAACACTGAAGCTTTCTTT. This sequence encodes CASSWDTFNTEAFF.

J is TRBJ1-5 and V is TRBV2; TRBD1 aligns across 9 bases. Per the germline V gene, CDR1 is SNHLY and CDR2 is FYNNEI. This CDR3 is 16 amino acids long. J lost 1 base, V lost 2 bases, and 3 bases had no gene match. The CDR3 spells CASSELGQGSNQPQHF. CDR3 DNA sequence: TGTGCCAGCAGTGAATTGGGACAGGGAAGCAATCAGCCCCAGCATTTT.

The V gene is TRBV5-1, the J gene TRBJ2-2; TRBD1 aligns across 9 bases. With 2 bases clipped from V and 4 bases from J, the junction kept 9 bases outside the gene matches. This CDR3 has 17 residues. The V gene's germline CDR1 is SGHRS and CDR2 YFSETQ. In nucleotides, the CDR3 is TGCGCCAGCAGCTTCTTAAACAGGGGGCGCGGCACCGGGGAGCTGTTTTTT. Residues: CASSFLNRGRGTGELFF.

The rearrangement joins TRBV5-1 to TRBJ1-4; unclear D gene. The V and J ends lost 0 bases and 8 bases respectively, with 14 bases between them. The CDR3 runs to 15 residues. Germline V CDR1 and CDR2: SGHRS, YFSETQ. CDR3 DNA sequence: TGCGCCAGCAGCTTGGCGGGTGGCATACTCGAAAAACTGTTTTTT. Translated, it gives CASSLAGGILEKLFF.

This CDR3 reads CASRDRGPLYEQYF. Here the CDR3 DNA reads TGTGCCAGCAGGGACAGGGGACCTCTCTACGAGCAGTACTTC. This chain links TRBV6-5 with TRBJ2-7, with 9 bases fitting TRBD1. V lost 6 bases to trimming and J lost 3 bases; unmatched junction nucleotides: 6. This CDR3 is 14 amino acids long. CDR1 is MNHEY, CDR2 SVGAGI, per germline.

This CDR3 reads CASSPRQGGYNEQFF. The DNA of the CDR3 is TGTGCCAGCAGCCCAAGGCAGGGAGGGTACAATGAGCAGTTCTTC. V and J are TRBV7-2 and TRBJ2-1; 7 nucleotides align to TRBD2. The CDR3 contains 15 residues. The V gene end was trimmed by 5 bases and the J gene end by 4 bases; junction bases not matched to a gene: 8. Germline V gene sequence: CDR1 SGHTA, CDR2 FQGNSA. Together with reference TRBV7-2 and TRBJ2-1, the CDR3 gives the full variable domain: GAGVSQSPSNKVTEKGKDVELRCDPISGHTALYWYRQSLGQGLEFLIYFQGNSAPDKSGLPSDRFSAERTGGSVSTLTIQRTQQEDSAVYLCASSPRQGGYNEQFFGPGTRLTVL.

This chain links TRBV6-2 or TRBV6-3 with TRBJ2-1; TRBD2 aligns across 10 bases. Unmatched junction bases numbered 25, after V lost 3 bases and J lost 8 bases. This CDR3 is built from 21 residues. Germline values: CDR1 MNHEY, CDR2 SVGEGT. This CDR3 reads CASSYVPAGTFAGLAVDEQFF. The CDR3 coding sequence is TGTGCCAGCAGTTATGTACCAGCCGGGACATTTGCCGGACTAGCGGTCGATGAGCAGTTCTTC.

The rearrangement links TRBV5-1 to TRBJ2-3, with D perhaps TRBD2 (6 bases). V dropped 2 bases and J dropped 2 bases, with 9 bases sitting between them. In germline, CDR1 is SGHRS, CDR2 YFSETQ. CDR3 size: 14 residues. In DNA form, the CDR3 reads TGCGCCAGCAGCTTACGGGGGACCACAGATACGCAGTATTTT. This sequence encodes CASSLRGTTDTQYF.

The chain combines TRBV10-3 with TRBJ2-3, with a weak D call TRBD1 (6 bases). The ends were cut back, 8 bases at V and 0 bases at J, with 15 bases in the middle. CDR3 length: 15 residues. Germline V CDR1 and CDR2: ENHRY, SYGVKD. CDR3: CAIASGAESTDTQYF. CDR3 bases: TGTGCCATCGCCTCAGGGGCGGAAAGCACAGATACGCAGTATTTT.

The rearrangement joins TRBV7-9 to TRBJ1-2, with TRBD1 matching 8 bases. The germline gives CDR1 SEHNR, CDR2 FQNEAQ (reference sequence). Losses at the gene ends were 4 bases for V and 7 bases for J; bases not matched to a gene: 8. CDR3 length: 14 amino acids. The CDR3 region is CASSSTDRERGYTF. The CDR3 nucleotides read TGTGCCAGCAGCTCGACGGACAGGGAGCGTGGCTACACCTTC.

The J gene is TRBJ2-7, the V gene TRBV19; 12 nucleotides agree with TRBD1. The ends lost 9 bases at V and 2 bases at J; junction bases unmatched: 14. The CDR3 contains 17 residues. Per the germline V gene, CDR1 is LNHDA and CDR2 is SQIVND (reference sequence). CDR3 coding DNA: TGTGCCAGCACGGGACAGGGGGCTGACGCGGCCCCCTACGAGCAGTACTTC. Its protein is CASTGQGADAAPYEQYF.

The chain is built from TRBV6-5 and TRBJ1-2; 9 nucleotides agree with TRBD1. V dropped 0 bases and J dropped 5; count of bases not matched to a gene: 4. Germline CDR1 MNHEY, CDR2 SVGAGI. The CDR3 is made up of 15 amino acids. The CDR3 DNA follows: TGTGCCAGCAGTTACTCTGGGACAGGGCATTATGGCTACACCTTC. Its protein product is CASSYSGTGHYGYTF.

This sequence joins TRBV28 and TRBJ1-1; D remains unclear. V was pared by 6 bases and J by 3 bases, with 17 bases between. This CDR3 comprises 15 residues. From germline, CDR1 is MDHEN and CDR2 SYDVKM. CDR3 sequence reads: CASSLPSSGYTEAFF. CDR3 nucleotide sequence: TGTGCCAGCAGCCTCCCATCCAGTGGCTACACTGAAGCTTTCTTT.

V and J are TRBV5-1 and TRBJ1-1; the match to TRBD1 covers 7 bases. Germline V CDR1 and CDR2: SGHRS, YFSETQ. This CDR3 has 12 amino acids. V gave up 4 bases and J gave up 9 bases; unmatched junction bases: 6. CDR3 DNA: TGCGCCAGCAGCCAGGGGGGCGGGAAAGCTTTCTTT. Its translation: CASSQGGGKAFF.

The chain links TRBV5-1 to TRBJ2-7; 9 bases match TRBD1. The V gene end was trimmed by 2 bases and the J gene end by 10 bases; junction bases not matched to a gene: 4. CDR1 is SGHRS, CDR2 YFSETQ, per germline. The CDR3 contains 12 residues. The CDR3 sequence: CASSLQGAPQYF. The CDR3 DNA follows: TGCGCCAGCAGCTTACAGGGGGCTCCACAGTACTTC.

This chain joins TRBV15 and TRBJ2-5, with a weak D call TRBD1 (5 bases). The length of the CDR3 is 15 residues. The V end lost 6 bases, the J end lost 0 bases, and 14 bases lay between the germline ends. Germline assignment: CDR1 LNHNV and CDR2 YYDKDF (reference sequence). The CDR3 DNA sequence: TGTGCCACCAGTAGACAGCTAGTAAACCAAGAGACCCAGTACTTC. Protein: CATSRQLVNQETQYF.

This sequence joins TRBV9 and TRBJ1-1; 10 positions agree with TRBD1. With V trimmed by 4 bases and J by 8 bases, 2 bases remained unmatched. Germline lookup yields CDR1 SGDLS and CDR2 YYNGEE. The CDR3 is 12 amino acids. CDR3 residues: CASSRQGAEAFF. CDR3 DNA sequence: TGTGCCAGCAGCCGACAGGGGGCGGAAGCTTTCTTT. Complete variable domain (other parts from reference TRBV9 and TRBJ1-1): DSGVTQTPKHLITATGQRVTLRCSPRSGDLSVYWYQQSLDQGLQFLIQYYNGEERAKGNILERFSAQQFPDLHSELNLSSLELGDSALYFCASSRQGAEAFFGQGTRLTVV.

The V gene is TRBV27, the J gene TRBJ1-6; the D gene is possibly TRBD1 (5 bases). The CDR3 is 15 amino acids. V was trimmed by 2 bases and J by 4 bases, leaving 9 bases between them. Germline CDR1 MNHEY, CDR2 SMNVEV (reference sequence). CDR3 sequence: CASSLAGSYNSPLHF. As DNA, the CDR3 is TGTGCCAGCAGTTTAGCAGGGTCTTATAATTCACCCCTCCACTTT.

This chain connects TRBV19 to TRBJ2-1; D is uncertain. Germline CDR1 is LNHDA and CDR2 is SQIVND (reference sequence). Trimming took off 7 bases at V and 5 bases at J, with 12 bases between the two ends. The CDR3 extends over 13 amino acids. The CDR3 DNA sequence: TGTGCCAGTAAGACGGCAGGAAACAATGAGCAGTTCTTC. Translating it yields CASKTAGNNEQFF.

The chain combines TRBV6-6 with TRBJ1-5; tentative D call: TRBD1 (6 bases). V was cut by 9 bases and J by 6 bases, with 15 bases left in between. Germline-derived CDR1 and CDR2 are MNHNY and SVGAGI (reference sequence). The CDR3 is 13 amino acids. CDR3 residues: CASCRDTPQPQHF. CDR3 DNA: TGTGCCAGTTGCCGGGACACACCTCAGCCCCAGCATTTT.